This TCR beta chain was obtained from a study of identifying expanded T cells in peripheral blood. Study results and caveats: Clone count variance between roughly 2-week samples rose with total template count.

With regard to this clone: Its specificity is unknown.

The CDR3 is 13 residues long. Germline CDR1 GTSNPN, CDR2 SVGIG (reference sequence). V lost 3 bases, J lost 8 bases, and 11 bases lay in between. During the collection period, no donor immune events like infections were recorded. The table came from immunoSEQ multiplex PCR; TCRdb's copy has only in-frame clones and leaves some out. The sample lists roughly 100,000 clones, 70% to 90% occurring once. The V call is TRBV30, the J call TRBJ1-6; D possibly corresponds to TRBD1 (5 bases). The TCR comes from a person aged 18 to 75 in good health. The sequenced sample was blood. CDR3 sequence reads: CAWRGGNHSPLHF. In nucleotides, the CDR3 is TGTGCCTGGAGGGGGGGTAACCATTCACCCCTCCACTTT. Using reference TRBV30 and TRBJ1-6 for the parts outside the CDR3, the full variable domain is SQTIHQWPATLVQPVGSPLSLECTVEGTSNPNLYWYRQAAGRGLQLLFYSVGIGQISSEVPQNLSASRPQDRQFILSSKKLLLSDSGFYLCAWRGGNHSPLHFGNGTRLTVT.